This passage covers 26 T cell receptor beta chains from one sample sequenced in a study of chemoradiotherapy in HPV16-positive cancers. Assay: immunoSEQ multiplex PCR; the TCRdb copy retains only in-frame clones and omits some. Among more than 20,000 clones listed, about 90% were seen once. The specimen comprised blood, sampled from a patient who underwent chemoradiotherapy. The receptors were sampled from a human donor with HPV-associated anogenital cancer.

J is TRBJ2-1 and V is TRBV5-4; D unresolved. Per the germline V gene, CDR1 is SGHNT and CDR2 is YYREEE (reference sequence). V was pared by 0 bases and J by 8 bases, with 12 bases between. This CDR3 has 14 amino acids. CDR3 loop: CASSLDRHSDEQFF. The CDR3 DNA reads as TGTGCCAGCAGCTTGGATAGGCACAGCGATGAGCAGTTCTTC.

The genes are TRBV10-3 and TRBJ2-1; 10 bases agree with TRBD1. The germline V gene has CDR1 ENHRY and CDR2 SYGVKD. V shed 6 bases and J 7 bases; nucleotides not matched to a gene: 9. CDR3 length: 15 amino acids. The chain's CDR3 is CAIRAPGQGQNEQFF. The CDR3 region has the DNA TGTGCCATCAGGGCGCCGGGACAGGGGCAAAATGAGCAGTTCTTC.

This sequence joins TRBV6-6 and TRBJ1-5; D call uncertain. V was shortened by 3 bases and J by 5 bases, with 17 bases between the two germline ends. This CDR3 comprises 16 residues. Germline CDR1 is MNHNY and CDR2 is SVGAGI (reference sequence). In nucleotides, the CDR3 is TGTGCCAGCAGTTATTCCGGCGAACCCAGCGATCAGCCCCAGCATTTT. Translated: CASSYSGEPSDQPQHF.

This clone was recorded once. Sequence at one end of the junction differs from germline and may be a read error. The J gene is TRBJ2-3, the V gene TRBV10-3, with D possibly being TRBD1 (5 bases). Germline CDR1 and CDR2: ENHRY and SYGVKD. The CDR3 contains 12 residues. The chain's CDR3 is CAISESTGTQYF. CDR3 nucleotides: TGTGCCATCAGTGAGTCAACAGGTACGCAGTATTTT.

The chain carries TRBV19 and TRBJ2-7, with D possibly TRBD1 on 6 matching bases. The germline gives CDR1 LNHDA, CDR2 SQIVND (reference sequence). The CDR3 loop spans 14 amino acids. Trimming pared 2 bases from V and 6 bases from J, leaving 14 bases between. The CDR3: CASSIKQGPGEQYF. Here the CDR3 DNA reads TGTGCCAGTAGTATAAAACAGGGCCCGGGCGAGCAGTACTTC.

This chain uses TRBV6-5 with TRBJ1-6; D is uncertain. The V end was cut by 2 bases, the J end by 7 bases, with 3 bases between. CDR3 length equals 12 residues. From germline, CDR1 is MNHEY and CDR2 SVGAGI. CDR3 region: CASSYLNSPLHF. The DNA for the CDR3 is TGTGCCAGCAGTTACCTGAATTCACCCCTCCACTTT.

V is TRBV4-1 and J is TRBJ2-1, with D possibly being TRBD2 (5 bases). The CDR3 sequence is 14 residues long. The V gene's germline CDR1 is MGHRA and CDR2 YSYEKL. The ends were cut back, 2 bases at V and 9 bases at J, with 14 bases in the middle. CDR3 protein: CASSQSSGKGEQFF. CDR3 sequence (DNA): TGCGCCAGCAGCCAAAGTTCGGGGAAGGGTGAGCAGTTCTTC.

V and J are TRBV15 and TRBJ1-2, with D perhaps matching TRBD1 (6 bases). Trimming cost V 0 bases and J 7 bases, with 12 bases left between them. This CDR3 is 14 amino acids long. CDR1 and CDR2 from the germline V gene are LNHNV and YYDKDF (reference sequence). CDR3 protein: CATSRDRGQGGYTF. The CDR3 DNA reads TGTGCCACCAGCAGAGACAGGGGCCAGGGTGGCTACACCTTC.

The J gene is TRBJ2-7, the V gene TRBV7-9, with TRBD1 matching 7 bases. Germline assignment: CDR1 SEHNR and CDR2 FQNEAQ (reference sequence). The CDR3 sequence is 15 residues long. V trimming: 5 bases; J trimming: 3 bases; junction bases outside the gene matches: 10. CDR3 sequence: CASSLRTDRSYEQYF. CDR3 in DNA: TGTGCCAGCAGCCTACGGACGGACAGGAGCTACGAGCAGTACTTC.

This chain links TRBV30 with TRBJ1-4; 9 bases agree with TRBD1. CDR1 is GTSNPN, CDR2 SVGIG, per germline (reference sequence). This CDR3 region has 13 residues. After removal of 6 bases from V and 3 bases from J, the junction contained 2 bases not matched to a gene. CDR3 in amino acids: CACTGGPNEKLFF. CDR3 coding DNA: TGTGCCTGCACAGGGGGCCCTAATGAAAAACTGTTTTTT.

V usage is TRBV15 and J usage is TRBJ2-2; D not resolved. Deletions cut 4 bases from V and 2 bases from J, with 14 bases between. Germline V gives CDR1 LNHNV, CDR2 YYDKDF (reference sequence). The CDR3 sequence is 16 residues long. The CDR3 here is CATSIPGGANTGELFF. In DNA form, the CDR3 reads TGTGCCACCAGCATCCCGGGTGGAGCCAACACCGGGGAGCTGTTTTTT.

The V and J genes are TRBV5-4 and TRBJ2-5; the match to TRBD2 covers 10 bases. CDR3 size: 16 residues. Germline loops: CDR1 SGHNT, CDR2 YYREEE (reference sequence). With 2 bases clipped from V and 3 bases from J, the junction kept 7 bases outside the gene matches. DNA of the CDR3: TGTGCCAGCAGCTTAGGAGCGGGGGGGCAGAAAGAGACCCAGTACTTC. Translated: CASSLGAGGQKETQYF. Full variable domain (outside the CDR3, taken from reference TRBV5-4 and TRBJ2-5): ETGVTQSPTHLIKTRGQQVTLRCSSQSGHNTVSWYQQALGQGPQFIFQYYREEENGRGNFPPRFSGLQFPNYSSELNVNALELDDSALYLCASSLGAGGQKETQYFGPGTRLLVL.

V and J are TRBV9 and TRBJ2-7; tentative D call: TRBD1 (6 bases). The germline V gene has CDR1 SGDLS and CDR2 YYNGEE. The CDR3 is 14 amino acids. Trimming took 3 bases from V and 1 from J, leaving 11 bases between them. The CDR3 region has the DNA TGTGCCAGCAGCGCCCGGGACACATCCTACGAGCAGTACTTC. It is translated as CASSARDTSYEQYF.

J is TRBJ2-7 and V is TRBV19, with D possibly being TRBD1 or TRBD2 (6 bases each). Germline assignment: CDR1 LNHDA and CDR2 SQIVND (reference sequence). The CDR3 contains 16 residues. Between the trimmed V and J ends, which lost 1 base and 2 bases, there was a span of 15 bases. The DNA for the CDR3 is TGTGCCAGTAGTATAGGAGGGGGAGGCCCCACCTACGAGCAGTACTTC. Its translation: CASSIGGGGPTYEQYF.

The rearrangement uses TRBV19 and TRBJ2-6; 7 positions agree with TRBD1. J gave up 2 bases and V 3 bases, and 1 base lay outside the gene matches. The germline CDR1 and CDR2 sequences are LNHDA and SQIVND (reference sequence). The CDR3 contains 15 residues. CDR3 amino acids: CASSITGAGANVLTF. DNA for the CDR3: TGTGCCAGTAGTATTACAGGGGCTGGGGCCAACGTCCTGACTTTC.

This clone was found once. The chain employs TRBV11-2 and TRBJ2-3; 12 nucleotides match TRBD2. V lost 4 bases, J lost 5 bases, and 4 bases stayed unmatched. The length of the CDR3 is 15 residues. Germline loops: CDR1 SGHAT, CDR2 FQNNGV. Here the CDR3 reads CASSSLAGGVDTQYF. CDR3 nucleotide sequence: TGTGCCAGCAGCTCGCTAGCGGGAGGGGTAGATACGCAGTATTTT. Full variable domain (outside the CDR3, taken from reference TRBV11-2 and TRBJ2-3): EAGVAQSPRYKIIEKRQSVAFWCNPISGHATLYWYQQILGQGPKLLIQFQNNGVVDDSQLPKDRFSAERLKGVDSTLKIQPAKLEDSAVYLCASSSLAGGVDTQYFGPGTRLTVL.

The DNA for the CDR3 is TGTGCCAGCAGCTTGGATCCGGGAGAGACCCAGTACTTC. It is translated as CASSLDPGETQYF. The chain links TRBV5-4 to TRBJ2-5; no clear D. Trimming took off 0 bases at V and 4 bases at J, with 7 bases between the two ends. Per the germline V gene, CDR1 is SGHNT and CDR2 is YYREEE (reference sequence). The CDR3 loop spans 13 amino acids.

This chain links TRBV7-8 with TRBJ1-3, with 7 positions matching TRBD1. Per germline, CDR1 SGHVS and CDR2 FQNEAQ. The length of the CDR3 is 13 residues. With V trimmed by 5 bases and J by 4 bases, 2 bases remained unmatched. CDR3 amino acids: CASSAGQGNTIYF. The CDR3 DNA follows: TGTGCCAGCAGCGCGGGACAGGGAAACACCATATATTTT.

This rearrangement joins TRBV5-1 to TRBJ2-3, with D hard to call. With 4 bases removed from V and 5 bases from J, the gap between germline ends came to 11 bases. The CDR3 extends over 13 amino acids. The germline V gene has CDR1 SGHRS and CDR2 YFSETQ. The CDR3 loop is CASSGFGKDTQYF. The CDR3 DNA follows: TGCGCCAGCAGCGGATTCGGTAAAGATACGCAGTATTTT.

The chain links TRBV4-3 to TRBJ2-2, with D perhaps matching TRBD1 (5 bases). The CDR3 contains 15 residues. From germline, CDR1 is LGHNA and CDR2 YSLEER. The ends were cut back, 4 bases at V and 3 bases at J, with 12 bases in the middle. In DNA, the CDR3 is TGCGCCAGCAGCCGGGCAACAGGATACACCGGGGAGCTGTTTTTT. Protein sequence: CASSRATGYTGELFF.

The chain has TRBV28 and TRBJ1-3; D is ambiguous. Germline CDR1 and CDR2: MDHEN and SYDVKM. CDR3 length: 17 residues. Between the trimmed V and J ends, which lost 8 bases and 0 bases, there was a span of 20 bases. The CDR3 region has the DNA TGTGCCAGCCCACCCAGCGGGCGGATGAACTCTGGAAACACCATATATTTT. Residues: CASPPSGRMNSGNTIYF.

This clone was counted a single time. The rearrangement links TRBV7-2 to TRBJ2-7, with unresolved D. The CDR3 sequence is 12 residues long. Germline V gene data show CDR1 as SGHTA and CDR2 as FQGNSA. Trimming took off 2 bases at V and 12 bases at J, with 14 bases between the two ends. The CDR3 sequence: CASSLNPSLVYF. The DNA for the CDR3 is TGTGCCAGCAGCTTAAACCCGTCCTTAGTGTACTTC.

The CDR3 sequence: CASSAIGGYEQYF. Written as DNA, the CDR3 is TGTGCCAGCAGCGCGATCGGGGGTTACGAGCAGTACTTC. The rearrangement links TRBV7-2 to TRBJ2-7; D is possibly TRBD2 (6 bases). Germline assignment: CDR1 SGHTA and CDR2 FQGNSA. Trimming pared 5 bases from V and 4 bases from J, leaving 12 bases between. This CDR3 contains 13 residues.

The J gene is TRBJ1-6, the V gene TRBV27; D is perhaps TRBD1 (6 bases). The CDR3 is 16 amino acids. V was shortened by 4 bases and J by 5 bases, with 15 bases between the two germline ends. Germline V gene data show CDR1 as MNHEY and CDR2 as SMNVEV (reference sequence). CDR3 bases: TGTGCCAGCAGTTCAGGGGTTGGCGGAGATAATTCACCCCTCCACTTT. Its protein product is CASSSGVGGDNSPLHF.

In its sample, this clone was seen a few times. The chain employs TRBV19 and TRBJ1-5; weak D call: TRBD1 (5 bases). Trimming left V 5 bases short and J 0 bases short, with 11 bases between. Germline CDR1 and CDR2: LNHDA and SQIVND (reference sequence). The CDR3 runs to 15 residues. The CDR3 sequence: CASSLRDSSNQPQHF. As DNA, the CDR3 is TGTGCCAGTAGTCTCCGAGACAGTAGCAATCAGCCCCAGCATTTT.

This clone was counted once. This chain connects TRBV2 to TRBJ1-5; D is perhaps TRBD1 (5 bases). The V gene's germline CDR1 is SNHLY and CDR2 FYNNEI. V was pared by 1 base and J by 2 bases, with 9 bases between. This CDR3 has 15 amino acids. CDR3 sequence (DNA): TGTGCCAGCAGTGAAGTGGGGCTTGGCAATCAGCCCCAGCATTTT. It is translated as CASSEVGLGNQPQHF.